The 21 T cell receptor beta chains listed next were all sequenced from one sample in a study of a mutant IDH1 vaccine in newly diagnosed glioma. Their specific antigens are unknown. Method: immunoSEQ multiplex PCR; TCRdb's copy keeps in-frame clones and lacks some. The data show around 29,000 clones, roughly 76% seen once. Time point noted: week 35, safety follow-up. Mutant IDH1 20-mer peptide, at 300 ug, made up each vaccine dose, with topical imiquimod. Sequences were derived from PBMCs, sampled from a glioma patient whose treatment included an IDH1 peptide vaccine. These receptor sequences come from a man between 50 and 59 years old with glioma.

Details on this clone: Other DNA sequences in the same sample also yield this CDR3. The J gene is TRBJ2-7, the V gene TRBV5-1; D not resolved. Germline V gene data show CDR1 as SGHRS and CDR2 as YFSETQ. With 0 bases removed from V and 4 bases from J, the gap between germline ends came to 8 bases. There are 13 residues in the CDR3. CDR3 DNA sequence: TGCGCCAGCAGCTTGGGGGCTGCATACGAGCAGTACTTC. Translation gives CASSLGAAYEQYF.

This clone was found a few times. The chain has TRBV4-1 and TRBJ1-2; D perhaps matches TRBD1 (6 bases). V lost 5 bases to trimming and J lost 8 bases, with 18 bases between them. The CDR3 length is 14 residues. The germline V gene has CDR1 MGHRA and CDR2 YSYEKL. CDR3 amino acids: CASSWGPKEDGYTF. The DNA of the CDR3 is TGCGCCAGCAGCTGGGGGCCGAAAGAAGACGGCTACACCTTC.

This chain uses TRBV19 with TRBJ2-1, with D unresolved. The V end was cut by 1 base, the J end by 2 bases, with 12 bases between. Germline V lookup: CDR1 LNHDA, CDR2 SQIVND (reference sequence). The CDR3 has 16 amino acids. Here the CDR3 reads CASSIATSVAYNEQFF. In DNA form, the CDR3 reads TGTGCCAGTAGTATAGCAACGAGTGTAGCCTACAATGAGCAGTTCTTC.

V and J are TRBV5-4 and TRBJ2-7, with unresolved D. The V and J ends lost 1 base and 1 base respectively, with 12 bases between them. This CDR3 is built from 15 residues. CDR1 is SGHNT, CDR2 YYREEE, per germline (reference sequence). Written as DNA, the CDR3 is TGTGCCAGCAGCTTGCGGTCGGGCAGGTCCTACGAGCAGTACTTC. Protein product: CASSLRSGRSYEQYF.

DNA of the CDR3: TGCAGCGTTGTACTGGGGCGAGGGAGCACAGATACGCAGTATTTT. It translates to CSVVLGRGSTDTQYF. This chain connects TRBV29-1 to TRBJ2-3; perhaps D is TRBD1 or TRBD2 (5 bases each). This CDR3 spans 15 amino acids. Germline V gene sequence: CDR1 SQVTM, CDR2 ANQGSEA. V lost 4 bases and J lost 0, with 14 bases in between.

The V call is TRBV5-1, the J call TRBJ2-6; maybe TRBD1 (5 bases). This CDR3 is built from 16 residues. The V gene's germline CDR1 is SGHRS and CDR2 YFSETQ. The V gene lost 0 bases and the J gene lost 0 bases, with 7 bases spanning the gap. The CDR3 loop reads CASSLGQPSGANVLTF. DNA of the CDR3: TGCGCCAGCAGCTTGGGACAGCCCTCTGGGGCCAACGTCCTGACTTTC. Filled out from reference TRBV5-1 and TRBJ2-6, the complete variable domain reads KAGVTQTPRYLIKTRGQQVTLSCSPISGHRSVSWYQQTPGQGLQFLFEYFSETQRNKGNFPGRFSGRQFSNSRSEMNVSTLELGDSALYLCASSLGQPSGANVLTFGAGSRLTVL.

In this sample, this clone turned up a few times. V is TRBV4-1 and J is TRBJ1-1; 9 bases are a match to TRBD1. Germline CDR1 and CDR2: MGHRA and YSYEKL. With 0 bases clipped from V and 1 base from J, the junction kept 3 bases outside the gene matches. This CDR3 has 16 residues. The CDR3: CASSQEGTGTNTEAFF. For the CDR3, the DNA is TGCGCCAGCAGCCAAGAGGGGACAGGGACGAACACTGAAGCTTTCTTT.

This rearrangement joins TRBV9 to TRBJ2-3; TRBD2 matches at 7 bases. The CDR3 runs to 14 residues. Per the germline V gene, CDR1 is SGDLS and CDR2 is YYNGEE. J gave up 4 bases and V 7 bases, and 9 bases lay outside the gene matches. The CDR3 nucleotides are TGTGCCAGCGTAACCGGACTAGGATCAGATACGCAGTATTTT. Residues: CASVTGLGSDTQYF.

V and J are TRBV5-5 and TRBJ1-1, with no clear D. The germline V gene encodes CDR1 SGHKS and CDR2 YYEKEE (reference sequence). This CDR3 is 13 amino acids long. With 4 bases removed from V and 0 bases from J, the gap between germline ends came to 7 bases. CDR3 nucleotides: TGTGCCAGCAGCGCCTATGTGAACACTGAAGCTTTCTTT. Amino acids: CASSAYVNTEAFF. The full variable domain, its missing parts supplied by reference TRBV5-5 and TRBJ1-1, is DAGVTQSPTHLIKTRGQQVTLRCSPISGHKSVSWYQQVLGQGPQFIFQYYEKEERGRGNFPDRFSARQFPNYSSELNVNALLLGDSALYLCASSAYVNTEAFFGQGTRLTVV.

The chain is built from TRBV6-5 and TRBJ1-2; no firm D call. CDR3 length: 13 amino acids. Germline-derived CDR1 and CDR2 are MNHEY and SVGAGI. Trimming removed 8 bases at V and 4 bases at J, with 14 bases between. The CDR3 DNA is TGTGCCAGCTTTACCTCCCGAGCCTATGGCTACACCTTC. As protein: CASFTSRAYGYTF.

This chain uses TRBV2 with TRBJ1-6, with D hard to call. V lost 6 bases, J lost 6 bases, and 15 bases lay in between. CDR3 length equals 15 residues. The germline V gene encodes CDR1 SNHLY and CDR2 FYNNEI. CDR3 nucleotides: TGTGCCAGCAGCCCCAGAGGGAACAGTAATTCACCCCTCCACTTT. This codes for CASSPRGNSNSPLHF.

This rearrangement joins TRBV5-1 to TRBJ2-7; weak D call: TRBD1 (6 bases). From germline, CDR1 is SGHRS and CDR2 YFSETQ. The CDR3 is 14 amino acids. V was trimmed by 2 bases and J by 6 bases, leaving 15 bases between them. CDR3 nucleotide sequence: TGCGCCAGCAGCTTCCGGCCAGGGGTAGTCGAGCAGTACTTC. The encoded protein is CASSFRPGVVEQYF.

This chain joins TRBV11-1 and TRBJ2-3; D remains ambiguous. V was cut by 0 bases and J by 9 bases, with 10 bases left in between. The germline V gene has CDR1 SGHAT and CDR2 FQDESV (reference sequence). The CDR3 spans 13 residues. The CDR3 loop reads CASSLAEAKTQYF. DNA of the CDR3: TGTGCCAGCAGCTTAGCTGAGGCTAAGACGCAGTATTTT.

This sequence joins TRBV18 and TRBJ1-2; maybe TRBD1 (5 bases). CDR1 and CDR2 from the germline V gene are KGHSH and LQKENI. V was trimmed by 4 bases and J by 6 bases, leaving 12 bases between them. The CDR3 has 13 residues. CDR3 coding DNA: TGTGCCAGCTCACACCGGGACGGTGATGGCTACACCTTC. Amino acid sequence: CASSHRDGDGYTF.

V is TRBV9 and J is TRBJ2-2, with D tentatively TRBD1 or TRBD2 (6 bases each). From germline, CDR1 is SGDLS and CDR2 YYNGEE. CDR3 length: 16 amino acids. The V and J ends lost 5 bases and 2 bases respectively, with 16 bases between them. The CDR3 DNA reads TGTGCCAGCAGTTCAAGGGGGGCTTTAAACACCGGGGAGCTGTTTTTT. It is translated as CASSSRGALNTGELFF.

This clone was seen only once. Written as DNA, the CDR3 is TGTGCCAGCACCGAGAGGCCCACAGATACGCAGTATTTT. Translation gives CASTERPTDTQYF. The chain employs TRBV2 and TRBJ2-3; unclear D gene. The CDR3 loop spans 13 amino acids. Trimming shortened V by 7 bases and J by 2 bases, and 10 bases separated the two germline ends. CDR1 is SNHLY and CDR2 is FYNNEI in the germline V gene.

The chain uses TRBV7-2 and TRBJ1-2; no clear D. The CDR3 totals 15 residues. Germline CDR1 reads SGHTA; CDR2 reads FQGNSA. V lost 7 bases, J lost 2 bases, and 17 bases lay in between. Here the CDR3 reads CASTRSSTGNYGYTF. In DNA, the CDR3 is TGTGCCAGCACCCGTTCCTCGACTGGAAACTATGGCTACACCTTC.

This clone was detected only once. CDR3 bases: TGTGCCAGTAAGAGAGAGGGCGGTTTCTCCCTTTACGAGCAGTACTTC. This sequence encodes CASKREGGFSLYEQYF. The chain combines TRBV19 with TRBJ2-7; TRBD2 is a possible D gene (5 bases). V dropped 7 bases and J dropped 4 bases, with 23 bases sitting between them. Looked up from germline, CDR1 is LNHDA and CDR2 is SQIVND (reference sequence). CDR3 length: 16 amino acids.

For this clone: At one boundary the junction diverges from the germline segment, which might be a read error. The rearrangement joins TRBV7-9 to TRBJ1-2; D is ambiguous. The CDR3 has 11 amino acids. Germline V lookup: CDR1 SEHNR, CDR2 FQNEAQ (reference sequence). CDR3 nucleotide sequence: TGTGCCAGCAGCCCCCATTCTCTGGAGAACTTC. This gives the protein CASSPHSLENF.

The table lists this clone with a count of one. V usage is TRBV7-3 and J usage is TRBJ2-2; D possibly corresponds to TRBD1 (5 bases). The CDR3 totals 16 residues. V was pared by 0 bases and J by 0 bases, with 8 bases between. CDR1 is SGHTA, CDR2 FQGTGA, per germline. Written as DNA, the CDR3 is TGTGCCAGCAGCTTAACAATGACAGCGAACACCGGGGAGCTGTTTTTT. Encoded protein: CASSLTMTANTGELFF.

The chain links TRBV10-3 to TRBJ2-2; TRBD1 matches at 9 bases. Germline V CDR1 and CDR2: ENHRY, SYGVKD. CDR3 length: 15 residues. The J segment lost 6 bases and the V segment lost 2 bases, leaving 4 bases of the junction unmatched. The CDR3 loop is CAISEMGQGAGELFF. The CDR3, as DNA: TGTGCCATCAGTGAGATGGGACAGGGAGCCGGGGAGCTGTTTTTT.